This T cell receptor beta chain was obtained from a study of cytomegalovirus exposure and HLA in healthy donors. This clone was detected a few times. Both 60 Vbeta primers and 13 Jbeta primers went into the PCR. Produced via immunoSEQ multiplex PCR; TCRdb's table is partial and in-frame only. Found here are approximately 32,000 clones, approximately 79% of them singletons; the top ten hold 7% to 10%. Germline values: CDR1 WSHSY, CDR2 SAAADI. The length of the CDR3 is 12 residues. Trimming at V came to 3 bases and at J to 7 bases, leaving 3 bases not matched to a gene. The material sequenced was PBMCs. J is TRBJ2-7 and V is TRBV10-2; TRBD2 matches at 7 bases. The receptor comes from a woman in her 30s in good health and CMV-seropositive. The CDR3 here is CASSDVGGEQYF. In DNA, the CDR3 is TGCGCCAGCAGTGACGTGGGGGGGGAGCAGTACTTC.